Below, one TCR beta chain is given with its context. Its matching antigen is unknown. Time point meaning: week 47, end of study. In every dose of vaccine, 300 ug of mutant IDH1 20-mer peptide was given alongside topical imiquimod. The data were obtained in a study of a mutant IDH1 vaccine in newly diagnosed glioma. Study details: Treated patients comprised around 62% males and around 40% females, mean age approximately 37 years.

CDR1 is SGHNT, CDR2 YYREEE, per germline (reference sequence). The CDR3 is 16 residues long. J was trimmed by 5 bases and V by 4 bases; bases with no gene match: 13. Assay: immunoSEQ multiplex PCR; the TCRdb copy retains only in-frame clones and omits some. The data show roughly 30,000 clones, about 80% seen once. The material sequenced was PBMCs, taken from a glioma patient whose treatment included an IDH1 peptide vaccine. V and J are TRBV5-4 and TRBJ2-7, with 9 bases lining up with TRBD1. The receptor's source is a man aged 25-45 years with glioma. DNA of the CDR3: TGTGCCAGCAGCGACCGGGACAGGGAAGAGTTAGACGAGCAGTACTTC. This gives the protein CASSDRDREELDEQYF. Together with reference TRBV5-4 and TRBJ2-7, the CDR3 gives the full variable domain: ETGVTQSPTHLIKTRGQQVTLRCSSQSGHNTVSWYQQALGQGPQFIFQYYREEENGRGNFPPRFSGLQFPNYSSELNVNALELDDSALYLCASSDRDREELDEQYFGPGTRLTVT.